This passage covers 19 T cell receptor beta chains from one sample sequenced in a study of cytomegalovirus exposure and HLA in healthy donors. The PCR ran on 60 Vbeta and 13 Jbeta primers. Using immunoSEQ multiplex PCR, the repertoire was profiled, and TCRdb retains in-frame clones only, with some absent. Of 150,000 or so clones listed, almost 80% are singletons. Sequenced material: PBMCs. The origin of the receptors is a man aged 35 to 55 in good health and CMV-seropositive.

This clone was recorded once. This chain connects TRBV5-4 to TRBJ1-1, with D perhaps TRBD1 (5 bases). The V end lost 5 bases, the J end lost 5 bases, and 19 bases lay between the germline ends. Germline V lookup: CDR1 SGHNT, CDR2 YYREEE (reference sequence). The CDR3 is 15 residues long. CDR3 in amino acids: CASRGGDSSGTEAFF. CDR3 in DNA: TGTGCCAGCAGGGGAGGGGACTCGTCCGGTACTGAAGCTTTCTTT.

This clone was seen a single time. The chain links TRBV6-6 to TRBJ2-7, with TRBD2 as a possible D gene (6 bases). This CDR3 is 12 amino acids long. The germline V and J ends were trimmed by 11 bases and 2 bases, with 13 bases remaining between them. The germline CDR1 and CDR2 sequences are MNHNY and SVGAGI (reference sequence). This CDR3 reads CAGGTDAYEQYF. Here the CDR3 DNA reads TGTGCCGGGGGGACTGACGCCTACGAGCAGTACTTC.

This clone was seen more than once but under ten times. This chain uses TRBV5-6 with TRBJ2-1; TRBD2 might be the D (5 bases). Trimming shortened V by 1 base and J by 3 bases, and 5 bases separated the two germline ends. Germline V gene lookup returns CDR1 SGHDT and CDR2 YYEEEE. CDR3 size: 13 residues. CDR3 nucleotides: TGTGCCAGCAGCTTGACTAGCTACAATGAGCAGTTCTTC. This gives the protein CASSLTSYNEQFF.

The V call is TRBV5-1, the J call TRBJ2-3; TRBD2 aligns across 11 bases. Germline CDR1 and CDR2: SGHRS and YFSETQ. With 0 bases clipped from V and 1 base from J, the junction kept 1 base outside the gene matches. This CDR3 comprises 16 residues. CDR3 region: CASSLELAGGTDTQYF. The DNA for the CDR3 is TGCGCCAGCAGCTTGGAACTAGCGGGAGGCACAGATACGCAGTATTTT.

V is TRBV7-2 and J is TRBJ2-1, with 8 bases lining up with TRBD1. The CDR3 totals 15 residues. In germline, CDR1 is SGHTA, CDR2 FQGNSA. The V segment lost 5 bases and the J segment 4 bases; nucleotides outside the gene matches: 7. In nucleotides, the CDR3 is TGTGCCAGCAGCCCTGACAGGGGCCGGTACAATGAGCAGTTCTTC. Residues: CASSPDRGRYNEQFF.

The chain combines TRBV5-1 with TRBJ2-1; D perhaps matches TRBD2 (6 bases). Between the trimmed V and J ends, which lost 1 base and 3 bases, there was a span of 14 bases. The CDR3 runs to 16 residues. Per the germline V gene, CDR1 is SGHRS and CDR2 is YFSETQ. CDR3 loop: CASSLNSGGNYNEQFF. In DNA, the CDR3 is TGCGCCAGCAGCTTGAACTCCGGCGGGAACTACAATGAGCAGTTCTTC.

This chain uses TRBV27 with TRBJ2-1; TRBD2 matches at 8 bases. J was trimmed by 3 bases and V by 8 bases; bases with no gene match: 9. The CDR3 extends over 15 amino acids. CDR1 is MNHEY, CDR2 SMNVEV, per germline (reference sequence). The DNA of the CDR3 is TGTGCCAGCGGTACCTTTAGCGGGAACTACAATGAGCAGTTCTTC. Translating it yields CASGTFSGNYNEQFF.

This clone was recorded only once. V usage is TRBV30 and J usage is TRBJ2-2, with no clear D. V lost 2 bases, J lost 4 bases, and 8 bases lay in between. The CDR3 length is 13 residues. The germline CDR1 and CDR2 sequences are GTSNPN and SVGIG (reference sequence). In DNA, the CDR3 is TGTGCCTGGAGTTACGGGTCCACCGGGGAGCTGTTTTTT. This encodes CAWSYGSTGELFF.

The chain combines TRBV7-9 with TRBJ2-1; TRBD2 agrees at 8 bases. Looked up from germline, CDR1 is SEHNR and CDR2 is FQNEAQ (reference sequence). Trimming cost V 7 bases and J 7 bases; bases outside gene matches: 6. This CDR3 region has 13 residues. The CDR3 bases are TGTGCCAGCACCTCTAGCGGGCTGAATGAGCAGTTCTTC. The encoded protein is CASTSSGLNEQFF.

This rearrangement joins TRBV19 to TRBJ1-2, with 7 nucleotides matching TRBD1. This CDR3 comprises 14 residues. The germline V gene encodes CDR1 LNHDA and CDR2 SQIVND (reference sequence). The junction had 11 bases not matched to a gene; V was cut back by 5 bases and J by 8 bases. For the CDR3, the DNA is TGTGCCAGTAGTCCTCTGGACAGGTTGGAAGGCTACACCTTC. The encoded protein is CASSPLDRLEGYTF.

V usage is TRBV29-1 and J usage is TRBJ1-5; maybe TRBD1 (6 bases). The CDR3 is 13 residues long. Germline V gene lookup returns CDR1 SQVTM and CDR2 ANQGSEA. Trimming pared 4 bases from V and 2 bases from J, leaving 9 bases between. For the CDR3, the DNA is TGCAGCGTTGCGGGGGGGCGCAATCAGCCCCAGCATTTT. This gives the protein CSVAGGRNQPQHF. Full variable domain (outside the CDR3, taken from reference TRBV29-1 and TRBJ1-5): SAVISQKPSRDICQRGTSLTIQCQVDSQVTMMFWYRQQPGQSLTLIATANQGSEATYESGFVIDKFPISRPNLTFSTLTVSNMSPEDSSIYLCSVAGGRNQPQHFGDGTRLSIL.

The chain uses TRBV29-1 and TRBJ1-1, with TRBD1 as a possible D gene (6 bases). The CDR3 contains 11 residues. Trimming shortened V by 7 bases and J by 0 bases, and 6 bases separated the two germline ends. Per germline, CDR1 SQVTM and CDR2 ANQGSEA. The CDR3 loop is CSGTVNTEAFF. DNA of the CDR3: TGCAGCGGGACAGTGAACACTGAAGCTTTCTTT.

The rearrangement links TRBV9 to TRBJ1-1; TRBD1 is a possible D gene (5 bases). In germline, CDR1 is SGDLS, CDR2 YYNGEE. The CDR3 runs to 15 residues. Trimming shortened V by 0 bases and J by 3 bases, and 12 bases separated the two germline ends. For the CDR3, the DNA is TGTGCCAGCAGCGTAGCCCCCGACAGATACACTGAAGCTTTCTTT. Protein: CASSVAPDRYTEAFF. Combining the CDR3 with reference TRBV9 and TRBJ1-1 gives the whole variable domain DSGVTQTPKHLITATGQRVTLRCSPRSGDLSVYWYQQSLDQGLQFLIQYYNGEERAKGNILERFSAQQFPDLHSELNLSSLELGDSALYFCASSVAPDRYTEAFFGQGTRLTVV.

This chain links TRBV7-9 with TRBJ2-1; 7 nucleotides match TRBD2. There are 16 residues in the CDR3. V shed 5 bases, J shed 4 bases, and the junction held 11 bases outside the gene matches. The germline V gene has CDR1 SEHNR and CDR2 FQNEAQ (reference sequence). CDR3 coding DNA: TGTGCCAGCAGCCGGGGGGAAGCGGGGCCTTACAATGAGCAGTTCTTC. Translating it yields CASSRGEAGPYNEQFF.

The chain joins TRBV6-1 to TRBJ2-5; D may be TRBD2 (6 bases). CDR1 and CDR2 from the germline V gene are MNHNS and SASEGT. V was cut by 3 bases and J by 5 bases, with 13 bases left in between. CDR3 length equals 14 residues. In nucleotides, the CDR3 is TGTGCCAGCAGTGATTCCGGGAGATCCGAGACCCAGTACTTC. Translated: CASSDSGRSETQYF.

The rearrangement uses TRBV19 and TRBJ1-1, with TRBD1 as a possible D gene (6 bases). In germline, CDR1 is LNHDA, CDR2 SQIVND (reference sequence). The V end was cut by 2 bases, the J end by 1 base, with 11 bases between. This CDR3 has 15 residues. This CDR3 is CASSINQGPNTEAFF. The CDR3 coding sequence is TGTGCCAGTAGTATAAATCAGGGGCCGAACACTGAAGCTTTCTTT.

This chain links TRBV11-3 with TRBJ2-2, with D perhaps matching TRBD2 (6 bases). The V gene's germline CDR1 is SGHNT and CDR2 YENEEA. This CDR3 has 16 amino acids. Trimming removed 0 bases from V and 5 bases from J, with 13 bases in between. The CDR3 DNA reads TGTGCCAGCAGCTTAGATGCGGGACTTCGGACCGGGGAGCTGTTTTTT. It is translated as CASSLDAGLRTGELFF. Variable domain in full (rest from reference TRBV11-3 and TRBJ2-2): EAGVVQSPRYKIIEKKQPVAFWCNPISGHNTLYWYLQNLGQGPELLIRYENEEAVDDSQLPKDRFSAERLKGVDSTLKIQPAELGDSAVYLCASSLDAGLRTGELFFGEGSRLTVL.

This clone was recorded once. The chain employs TRBV7-2 and TRBJ2-1, with TRBD2 matching 7 bases. The V and J ends lost 9 bases and 5 bases, in that order; junction bases with no gene match: 10. Germline V gene lookup returns CDR1 SGHTA and CDR2 FQGNSA. This CDR3 region has 14 residues. In DNA form, the CDR3 reads TGTGCCAGTAGACCCCAGCGGGATAACAATGAGCAGTTCTTC. Residues: CASRPQRDNNEQFF.

This rearrangement joins TRBV2 to TRBJ2-1, with TRBD2 matching 10 bases. The CDR3 runs 17 residues. Trimming at V came to 9 bases and at J to 5 bases, leaving 16 bases not matched to a gene. Germline V CDR1 and CDR2: SNHLY, FYNNEI. The CDR3 DNA follows: TGTGCCAGGGGGGAAGCGGGAGGGGTAGTTCGCGACAATGAGCAGTTCTTC. Its protein is CARGEAGGVVRDNEQFF.